This note documents a single TCR beta chain sequence. The data originate from a study of blood T cell repertoires in COVID-19. Study-wide background: Nucleic acid was either cDNA or gDNA, and it came from T cells, B-cell-depleted T cells, or PBMCs.

The CDR3 has 16 residues. V lost 4 bases to trimming and J lost 7 bases; unmatched junction nucleotides: 9. Germline CDR1 reads SGHTA; CDR2 reads FQGNSA. Assay used: immunoSEQ multiplex PCR; TCRdb lists only in-frame clones, some missing. This sample yields over 150,000 clones, of which around 82% are seen a single time; 13% to 15% belongs to the top ten. The chain couples TRBV7-2 to TRBJ1-4; TRBD1 matches 10 bases. The sample comprised peripheral blood. The TCR originated in a man aged 18 to 30 with active or convalescent COVID-19. In DNA, the CDR3 is TGTGCCAGCAGCTCAGAACGACAGGGGGCAGGTGAAAAACTGTTTTTT. It translates to CASSSERQGAGEKLFF.